One TCR beta chain is described in this entry. The data originate from a study of cytomegalovirus exposure and HLA in healthy donors. Use of 60 Vbeta and 13 Jbeta primers characterized the PCR. Libraries were prepared by immunoSEQ multiplex PCR; TCRdb keeps only in-frame clonotypes and omits some of them. The table has about 200,000 clones, about 90% seen once. Germline-derived CDR1 and CDR2 are MDHEN and SYDVKM. J gave up 5 bases and V 6 bases, and 18 bases lay outside the gene matches. The CDR3 spans 18 residues. What was sequenced was PBMCs. The chain has TRBV28 and TRBJ2-5; 10 bases fit TRBD2. This sequence was found in a boy younger than 10 in good health and CMV-seronegative. CDR3 nucleotides: TGTGCCAGCAGGACCTCGAGGAATCTAGCGGGAGTCGGTGAGACCCAGTACTTC. Protein: CASRTSRNLAGVGETQYF.